The 9 T cell receptor beta chains below were found in one sample sequenced in a study of T-cell reconstitution after alpha-beta-depleted transplantation in children. TCRbeta library preparation incorporated unique molecular identifiers. TCRdb analysed the PCR reads with MiXCR anew, one entry per CDR3 protein. The sample includes some 440,000 distinct CDR3 sequences, roughly 17% of them seen just once. The sample in question was PBMCs, mostly from graft donor cells, obtained 360 days after TCRalphabeta/CD19-depleted stem cell transplant. The origin of the receptors is a boy under two years old who had a stem cell transplant for Wiskott-Aldrich syndrome, so the T cells may come from the graft donor.

The chain joins TRBV10-1 to TRBJ2-1; 12 bases match TRBD2. Per germline, CDR1 WNHNN and CDR2 SYGVQD (reference sequence). After removal of 4 bases from V and 7 bases from J, the junction contained 2 bases not matched to a gene. The CDR3 has 14 residues. CDR3 nucleotide sequence: TGCGCCAGCAGTGCTAGCGGGAGGGAGAATGAGCAGTTCTTC. Amino acid sequence: CASSASGRENEQFF.

This clonotype came up a few times. The chain is built from TRBV27 and TRBJ1-1; D remains unclear. Trimming took off 1 base at V and 3 bases at J, with 12 bases between the two ends. CDR1 and CDR2 from the germline V gene are MNHEY and SMNVEV (reference sequence). This CDR3 region has 15 residues. The CDR3 bases are TGTGCCAGCAGTTTATTACATCCCCAATACACTGAAGCTTTCTTT. Its protein is CASSLLHPQYTEAFF.

This chain links TRBV2 with TRBJ2-1; D perhaps matches TRBD1 (5 bases). Germline V lookup: CDR1 SNHLY, CDR2 FYNNEI. The CDR3 runs to 17 residues. Trimming pared 11 bases from V and 0 bases from J, leaving 23 bases between. CDR3 residues: CAVVGREAPSSYNEQFF. The CDR3 bases are TGTGCCGTCGTGGGCAGGGAAGCTCCGAGCTCCTACAATGAGCAGTTCTTC.

This clonotype has only a few counts. The gene calls are TRBV2 and TRBJ2-1; D not resolved. Trimming removed 4 bases from V and 0 bases from J, with 10 bases in between. The germline V gene encodes CDR1 SNHLY and CDR2 FYNNEI. The CDR3 spans 15 residues. This CDR3 is CASSVGRSSYNEQFF. The CDR3 nucleotides are TGTGCCAGCAGTGTCGGGCGGAGCTCCTACAATGAGCAGTTCTTC.

This clonotype was counted only a few times. The chain links TRBV6-2 or TRBV6-3 to TRBJ1-1; 7 bases align to TRBD1. Unmatched junction bases numbered 6, after V lost 2 bases and J lost 3 bases. CDR1 is MNHEY, CDR2 SVGEGT, per germline. The CDR3 totals 15 residues. The CDR3 loop reads CASSYGLTGYTEAFF. The CDR3 bases are TGTGCCAGCAGTTACGGCTTGACAGGGTACACTGAAGCTTTCTTT.

This clonotype has a handful of counts. V is TRBV14 and J is TRBJ2-3; the D gene could be TRBD1 or TRBD2 (6 bases each). V was trimmed by 4 bases and J by 3 bases, leaving 14 bases between them. CDR1 and CDR2 from the germline V gene are SGHDN and FVKESK. The CDR3 length is 15 residues. DNA for the CDR3: TGTGCCAGCAGCCCTGGGGGGCGAGGGACAGATACGCAGTATTTT. It translates to CASSPGGRGTDTQYF.

This clonotype was seen a handful of times. The rearrangement joins TRBV5-6 to TRBJ1-5; maybe TRBD1 (6 bases). V lost 4 bases to trimming and J lost 6 bases, with 20 bases between them. The CDR3 totals 16 residues. Germline-derived CDR1 and CDR2 are SGHDT and YYEEEE. CDR3 loop: CASSKRRTVDRQPQHF. CDR3 coding DNA: TGTGCCAGCAGCAAAAGACGGACAGTAGATCGTCAGCCCCAGCATTTT. Using reference TRBV5-6 and TRBJ1-5 for the parts outside the CDR3, the full variable domain is DAGVTQSPTHLIKTRGQQVTLRCSPKSGHDTVSWYQQALGQGPQFIFQYYEEEERQRGNFPDRFSGHQFPNYSSELNVNALLLGDSALYLCASSKRRTVDRQPQHFGDGTRLSIL.

This clonotype was picked up many times. The rearrangement links TRBV5-1 to TRBJ2-7; the match to TRBD1 covers 7 bases. Germline-derived CDR1 and CDR2 are SGHRS and YFSETQ. V was clipped by 3 bases and J by 2 bases; unmatched bases: 2. CDR3 length: 13 amino acids. The CDR3 loop is CASSSQGAYEQYF. The DNA of the CDR3 is TGCGCCAGCAGCTCCCAGGGGGCCTACGAGCAGTACTTC.

This chain joins TRBV29-1 and TRBJ2-7; D is undetermined. The CDR3 covers 14 residues. Germline-derived CDR1 and CDR2 are SQVTM and ANQGSEA. V shed 2 bases and J shed 3 bases, with 14 bases lying between them. In DNA form, the CDR3 reads TGCAGCGTTGAAATCGGGCAAGGCAACTACGAGCAGTACTTC. Translation gives CSVEIGQGNYEQYF.